Listed here is a single T cell receptor beta chain. Here immunoSEQ multiplex PCR was the method, and the copy in TCRdb shows in-frame clones only, minus some. The table has about 130,000 clones, 88% seen once. This sample was included in a study of cytomegalovirus exposure and HLA in healthy donors. This receptor was identified in a man aged 25 to 45 in good health and CMV-seronegative. Material: PBMCs.

CDR3 sequence: CASSLGSFGQMNTEAFF. The CDR3 coding sequence is TGCGCCAGCAGCTTGGGGTCTTTCGGACAGATGAACACTGAAGCTTTCTTT. This chain uses TRBV5-1 with TRBJ1-1; possible D gene TRBD1, 6 bases. The ends were cut back, 0 bases at V and 0 bases at J, with 15 bases in the middle. CDR1 and CDR2 (germline): SGHRS, YFSETQ. The CDR3 has 17 amino acids.